The 30 T cell receptor beta chains in this list originate from one sample, sequenced in a study of tumor-infiltrating lymphocytes in primary liver carcinoma. The input was around 530 ng total RNA; TCR beta cDNA was made from it with a constant-region primer. Amplification in three nested multiplex PCR rounds with slightly modified ARM-PCR gave rise to TCR beta libraries. A C-beta reverse primer was combined with TRBV1-TRBV30 forward primers in the first two PCR rounds, and each round had 9 to 10 cycles. One entry per CDR3 protein results from TCRdb running MiXCR on the multiplex PCR reads. The sample consists of fewer than 400,000 distinct CDR3 sequences, around 50% of them appearing once. They got blood RNA out of unsorted whole blood and also pulled out germline DNA. The specimen sequenced was peripheral blood. All receptors derive from a woman aged 25 to 45 with primary liver carcinoma and hepatitis B virus infection.

This clonotype was seen a handful of times. CDR3 loop: CASSAGTFSSYNSPLHF. CDR3 nucleotide sequence: TGTGCCAGCAGTGCCGGGACCTTTAGCTCCTATAATTCACCCCTCCACTTT. V gene TRBV5-4 combines with J gene TRBJ1-6; possible D gene TRBD1, 5 bases. CDR3 size: 17 residues. Trimming stripped 5 bases from V and 0 bases from J, with 15 bases between. Germline values: CDR1 SGHNT, CDR2 YYREEE (reference sequence).

Concerning this clonotype: The junction departs from the called germline gene at one end, perhaps through a read error. The chain uses TRBV6-6 and TRBJ2-1, with 12 bases aligning to TRBD2. There are 21 residues in the CDR3. Germline V gene lookup returns CDR1 MNHNY and CDR2 SVGAGI (reference sequence). Here the CDR3 reads CANSSLGLAGQISGSYNEQFF. In nucleotides, the CDR3 is TGTGCCAACAGTTCCTTGGGACTAGCGGGCCAAATTTCTGGCTCCTACAATGAGCAGTTCTTC.

This clonotype was detected ten times or more. J is TRBJ2-5 and V is TRBV29-1; tentatively, D is TRBD2 (6 bases). The CDR3 runs 13 residues. Germline V gene lookup returns CDR1 SQVTM and CDR2 ANQGSEA. Trimming took 7 bases from V and 2 from J, leaving 14 bases between them. The CDR3 loop is CSAVGGNQETQYF. As DNA, the CDR3 is TGCAGCGCCGTGGGCGGGAATCAAGAGACCCAGTACTTC. Together with reference TRBV29-1 and TRBJ2-5, the CDR3 gives the full variable domain: SAVISQKPSRDICQRGTSLTIQCQVDSQVTMMFWYRQQPGQSLTLIATANQGSEATYESGFVIDKFPISRPNLTFSTLTVSNMSPEDSSIYLCSAVGGNQETQYFGPGTRLLVL.

The gene calls are TRBV28 and TRBJ1-5, with 9 bases that match TRBD1. Trimming at V came to 2 bases and at J to 10 bases, leaving 6 bases not matched to a gene. The length of the CDR3 is 14 residues. Per the germline V gene, CDR1 is MDHEN and CDR2 is SYDVKM. CDR3 sequence reads: CASSLTGGLGPQHF. CDR3 DNA: TGTGCCAGCAGTTTAACAGGGGGCCTAGGACCCCAGCATTTT.

The table lists this clonotype with a count of one. Likely a read error: the CDR3 ends without its conserved phenylalanine or tryptophan. This chain joins TRBV7-9 and TRBJ2-5, with D maybe TRBD2 (5 bases). The V and J ends lost 6 bases and 6 bases respectively, with 11 bases between them. Germline values: CDR1 SEHNR, CDR2 FQNEAQ (reference sequence). The CDR3 contains 12 residues. The CDR3 sequence is CASSSAEKTQYL. Here the CDR3 DNA reads TGTGCCAGCAGTTCAGCGGAAAAGACCCAGTACCTC.

Concerning this clonotype itself: This likely comes from a read error, as the CDR3 has no conserved phenylalanine or tryptophan at its end. V gene TRBV11-1 combines with J gene TRBJ2-5; no clear D gene. V dropped 6 bases and J dropped 5 bases, with 10 bases sitting between them. This CDR3 has 12 amino acids. CDR1 and CDR2 (germline): SGHAT, FQDESV (reference sequence). The CDR3 DNA reads TGTGCCAGCAGTGATGGTTGGGAGACCCAGTACGTC. Protein: CASSDGWETQYV.

This clonotype appeared once. This chain connects TRBV6-5 to TRBJ2-7, with D tentatively TRBD2 (6 bases). The V gene's germline CDR1 is MNHEY and CDR2 SVGAGI. Trimming removed 6 bases at V and 3 bases at J, with 21 bases between. The CDR3 is made up of 16 amino acids. This chain's CDR3 is CASSLGVWGVNYEQYF. Here the CDR3 DNA reads TGTGCCAGCAGCCTGGGGGTATGGGGGGTCAACTACGAGCAGTACTTC.

A note on this clonotype: A read error may be the cause here, since a much bigger clone is one base away. The DNA for the CDR3 is TGCAGCTCGCAGGCCGTTTCCCCAATTCAGTACTTC. Its translation is CSSQAVSPIQYF. The V gene is TRBV29-1, the J gene TRBJ2-4; no reliable D call. This CDR3 contains 12 residues. The V end was cut by 8 bases, the J end by 10 bases, with 18 bases between. From germline, CDR1 is SQVTM and CDR2 ANQGSEA.

The table lists this clonotype with a count of one. A read error is possible here, since a much larger clone lies one base away. V usage is TRBV6-1 and J usage is TRBJ2-1, with 9 bases matching TRBD2. This CDR3 is built from 15 residues. From germline, CDR1 is MNHNS and CDR2 SASEGT. The CDR3 loop is CASRISGSSHNEQFF. The CDR3 nucleotides read TGTGCCAGCAGAATTAGCGGGAGCTCCCACAATGAGCAGTTCTTC.

A word on this clonotype: The CDR3 does not close with the conserved phenylalanine or tryptophan, likely indicating a read error. The chain carries TRBV7-8 and TRBJ2-2; D not certain. This CDR3 comprises 15 residues. Germline CDR1 SGHVS, CDR2 FQNEAQ. Trimming took off 2 bases at V and 6 bases at J, with 13 bases between the two ends. This chain's CDR3 is CASSLREGKAGELFY. CDR3 sequence (DNA): TGTGCCAGCAGCTTAAGAGAAGGAAAGGCCGGGGAGCTGTTTTAT.

Ten or more counts support this clonotype. The V and J genes are TRBV6-1 and TRBJ1-2; 12 nucleotides line up with TRBD1. Losses at the gene ends were 4 bases for V and 8 bases for J; bases not matched to a gene: 8. CDR3 length equals 15 residues. CDR1 is MNHNS, CDR2 SASEGT, per germline. This CDR3 reads CASSAPGQGAWGYTF. DNA of the CDR3: TGTGCCAGCAGTGCCCCGGGACAGGGGGCGTGGGGCTACACCTTC.

This chain connects TRBV4-1 to TRBJ2-5; the D call may be TRBD1 or TRBD2 (6 bases each). Between the trimmed V and J ends, which lost 1 base and 1 base, there was a span of 10 bases. The CDR3 is made up of 15 amino acids. Germline V gene lookup returns CDR1 MGHRA and CDR2 YSYEKL. DNA for the CDR3: TGCGCCAGCAGCCAAGCACGGGGGCTCCAAGAGACCCAGTACTTC. Translation: CASSQARGLQETQYF.

This clonotype has a single count. A much larger clone lies a single base off, so this may be a read error. The chain carries TRBV12-3 or TRBV12-4 and TRBJ2-7; 9 nucleotides match TRBD2. The CDR3 extends over 15 amino acids. The CDR3 DNA is TGTGCCAGCAGTTCGCGGCGGGGGGGGTCCTACGATCAGTACTTC. Its protein is CASSSRRGGSYDQYF.

This clonotype appeared a few times. The V and J genes are TRBV5-5 and TRBJ2-7; D is unclear. CDR1 is SGHKS, CDR2 YYEKEE, per germline (reference sequence). The CDR3 is 14 residues long. Deletions cut 0 bases from V and 5 bases from J, with 12 bases between. CDR3: CASSLELGRNEQYF. Written as DNA, the CDR3 is TGTGCCAGCAGCTTGGAATTAGGCCGGAACGAGCAGTACTTC.

This clonotype showed up just once. The V call is TRBV29-1, the J call TRBJ2-1; D is uncertain. Germline assignment: CDR1 SQVTM and CDR2 ANQGSEA. CDR3 length: 14 residues. Trimming took 6 bases from V and 9 from J, leaving 21 bases between them. The CDR3 DNA follows: TGCAGCGTAAATATGGCCCCCAGACTGAGTGAGCAGTTCTTC. Encoded protein: CSVNMAPRLSEQFF.

The chain couples TRBV11-2 to TRBJ2-1; TRBD2 matches 8 bases. Germline V gene lookup returns CDR1 SGHAT and CDR2 FQNNGV. With 0 bases clipped from V and 11 bases from J, the junction kept 9 bases outside the gene matches. The CDR3 covers 15 residues. The CDR3 region has the DNA TGTGCCAGCAGCTTAGACAGTAGCGGGGTGGGTAAGCAGTTCTTC. It is translated as CASSLDSSGVGKQFF. The entire variable domain, with the rest obtained from reference TRBV11-2 and TRBJ2-1, is as follows: EAGVAQSPRYKIIEKRQSVAFWCNPISGHATLYWYQQILGQGPKLLIQFQNNGVVDDSQLPKDRFSAERLKGVDSTLKIQPAKLEDSAVYLCASSLDSSGVGKQFFGPGTRLTVL.

In the case of this clonotype: A read error may account for a junction end that differs from germline. V gene TRBV4-2 combines with J gene TRBJ2-1; possible D gene TRBD1, 6 bases. The CDR3 covers 16 residues. Germline assignment: CDR1 LGHNA and CDR2 YNFKEQ. The CDR3 DNA sequence: TGCGCCAGCAGCCAATTCTTGGACAGCTCCAACAATGAGCAGTTCTTC. Its translation: CASSQFLDSSNNEQFF.

V usage is TRBV29-1 and J usage is TRBJ2-1, with 7 nucleotides matching TRBD2. The germline CDR1 and CDR2 sequences are SQVTM and ANQGSEA. The CDR3 consists of 13 residues. The CDR3 loop reads CTAGLSGYNEQFF. DNA for the CDR3: TGCACCGCGGGACTATCGGGATACAATGAGCAGTTCTTC.

As concerns this clonotype: This may come from a read error, since a much larger clone is one base off. The rearrangement joins TRBV6-1 to TRBJ2-5, with a weak D call TRBD1 (5 bases). V lost 4 bases, J lost 2 bases, and 11 bases lay in between. Per germline, CDR1 MNHNS and CDR2 SASEGT. The CDR3 spans 14 residues. The CDR3 spells CASSVDPGQETQYF. CDR3 sequence (DNA): TGTGCCAGCAGTGTAGACCCAGGGCAAGAGACCCAGTACTTC.

The rearrangement uses TRBV12-3 or TRBV12-4 and TRBJ2-7; 8 nucleotides align to TRBD1. The CDR3 covers 13 residues. The CDR3 sequence: CVNSQGASYEQYF. In nucleotides, the CDR3 is TGTGTCAACAGTCAGGGGGCCTCCTACGAGCAGTACTTC.

The chain has TRBV10-3 and TRBJ1-1, with unresolved D. The CDR3 covers 13 residues. With 5 bases removed from V and 4 bases from J, the gap between germline ends came to 11 bases. Germline CDR1 reads ENHRY; CDR2 reads SYGVKD. The CDR3 loop is CAISYYRTTEAFF. The CDR3 nucleotides are TGTGCCATCAGTTATTACAGAACCACTGAAGCTTTCTTT.

On this clonotype: A much larger clone is a single base away; this may be a read error. V is TRBV12-3 or TRBV12-4 and J is TRBJ2-3, with 7 bases matching TRBD2. This CDR3 is 16 amino acids long. CDR3 DNA: TGTGTCAGCAGTTTAGGTGCGGGAGTGGAGATAGATACGCAGTATTTT. It specifies CVSSLGAGVEIDTQYF.

This clonotype was observed many times. The gene calls are TRBV12-3 or TRBV12-4 and TRBJ1-4, with TRBD1 matching over 7 bases. V shed 6 bases and J 7 bases; nucleotides not matched to a gene: 8. The CDR3 length is 14 residues. The CDR3 is CASSPGQKGEKLFF. DNA for the CDR3: TGTGCCAGCAGCCCGGGACAGAAAGGTGAAAAACTGTTTTTT.

This clonotype was seen repeatedly, ten times or more. The chain has TRBV4-3 and TRBJ2-3; D is unclear. V was trimmed by 0 bases and J by 3 bases, leaving 19 bases between them. The CDR3 has 18 amino acids. From germline, CDR1 is LGHNA and CDR2 YSLEER. CDR3 protein: CASSQEKTTILMTDTQYF. In DNA, the CDR3 is TGCGCCAGCAGCCAAGAAAAGACCACCATCCTGATGACAGATACGCAGTATTTT.

The chain combines TRBV4-3 with TRBJ2-1; the D gene is possibly TRBD1 (5 bases). CDR1 and CDR2 (germline): LGHNA, YSLEER. This CDR3 contains 17 residues. The V end was cut by 0 bases, the J end by 4 bases, with 16 bases between. The CDR3 DNA reads as TGCGCCAGCAGCCAAGATCTGGGGCGGACCCTTTACAATGAGCAGTTCTTC. Amino acid sequence: CASSQDLGRTLYNEQFF.

Of note for this clonotype: It may be a read error: a sequence one base away is much more abundant. The chain recombines TRBV4-1 with TRBJ1-5; maybe TRBD1 (5 bases). CDR1 and CDR2 (germline): MGHRA, YSYEKL. The CDR3 consists of 15 residues. The V end was cut by 1 base, the J end by 7 bases, with 14 bases between. CDR3 in DNA: TGCGCCAGCAGCCAAGTGTGCCAGGGCGGCCAGCCCCAGCATTTT. Translation gives CASSQVCQGGQPQHF.

Concerning this clonotype: This sequence may be a read error, since a much larger clone differs from it by one base. This chain uses TRBV6-2 or TRBV6-3 with TRBJ2-1; tentative D call: TRBD2 (8 bases). In germline, CDR1 is MNHEY, CDR2 SVGEGT. CDR3 length equals 15 residues. The CDR3, as DNA: TGTGTCAGCAGGGGGACTAGGGCCCTCTACAATGAGCAGTTCTTC. Encoded protein: CVSRGTRALYNEQFF.

This clonotype showed up just a few times. V usage is TRBV28 and J usage is TRBJ1-6, with D maybe TRBD1 (5 bases). Trimming cost V 1 base and J 9 bases, with 16 bases left between them. The CDR3 covers 16 residues. Germline CDR1 MDHEN, CDR2 SYDVKM. CDR3 nucleotide sequence: TGTGCCAGCAGTTTATTAGTGGGGCCAGCCCTTTCACCCCTCCACTTT. The encoded protein is CASSLLVGPALSPLHF.

Worth noting for this clonotype: At one of its ends the junction is not consistent with the germline gene, which may arise from a read error. This sequence joins TRBV11-3 and TRBJ2-4, with 10 bases matching TRBD2. This CDR3 region has 18 residues. The germline V gene encodes CDR1 SGHNT and CDR2 YENEEA. CDR3 amino acids: CASSPLAGIVGAKNIQCF. The DNA for the CDR3 is TGTGCCAGCAGCCCACTAGCGGGAATTGTCGGGGCCAAAAACATTCAGTGCTTC.

The rearrangement joins TRBV5-6 to TRBJ2-7; D is unclear. Germline V gene sequence: CDR1 SGHDT, CDR2 YYEEEE. The CDR3 length is 15 residues. V was trimmed by 0 bases and J by 1 base, leaving 11 bases between them. CDR3 DNA: TGTGCCAGCAGCTTGGTCCCCGGGTTGTCCTACGAGCAGTACTTC. This sequence encodes CASSLVPGLSYEQYF.